The 18 T cell receptor beta chains in this list originate from one sample, sequenced in a study of T cell repertoires in cytomegalovirus infection. These receptors have no known antigen. MiXCR was run by TCRdb on the reads, yielding one entry per CDR3 protein. The sample includes around 430,000 distinct CDR3 sequences, 40% to 50% of them seen just once. The material was cultured PBMCs, obtained from culture after CMV antigen stimulation. The receptors derive from a human donor in good health (CMV status not recorded). Some clones in this sample may be carry-over from other donors' samples.

This clonotype appeared a few times. This chain connects TRBV6-2 or TRBV6-3 to TRBJ1-5; D call uncertain. The CDR3 covers 13 residues. Germline assignment: CDR1 MNHEY and CDR2 SVGEGT. V was shortened by 3 bases and J by 7 bases, with 10 bases between the two germline ends. CDR3 DNA sequence: TGTGCCAGCAGTTATCGGGGAGAACAGCCCCAGCATTTT. As protein: CASSYRGEQPQHF.

V gene TRBV20-1 combines with J gene TRBJ2-3, with D possibly TRBD2 on 5 matching bases. This CDR3 has 14 amino acids. Germline V lookup: CDR1 DFQATT, CDR2 SNEGSKA (reference sequence). The V end was cut by 0 bases, the J end by 4 bases, with 11 bases between. CDR3 nucleotide sequence: TGCAGTGCTAGAGATTTGCTAGCAGCAGATACGCAGTATTTT. The encoded protein is CSARDLLAADTQYF.

The chain has TRBV7-3 and TRBJ2-2; a possible D gene is TRBD1 (5 bases). The CDR3 is 14 residues long. Germline V CDR1 and CDR2: SGHTA, FQGTGA. Trimming took off 4 bases at V and 6 bases at J, with 12 bases between the two ends. DNA for the CDR3: TGTGCCAGCAGCTCACACATAGGGGCCGGGGAGCTGTTTTTT. It specifies CASSSHIGAGELFF.

There are a few counts of this clonotype. The rearrangement joins TRBV3-1 to TRBJ1-2; D not resolved. Per germline, CDR1 LGHDT and CDR2 YNNKEL (reference sequence). V lost 0 bases and J 6 bases, leaving 17 bases between the germline ends. This CDR3 is built from 16 residues. CDR3 sequence reads: CASSQEALGGLNGYTF. CDR3 in DNA: TGTGCCAGCAGCCAAGAGGCTTTGGGAGGCTTAAATGGCTACACCTTC.

V gene TRBV6-2 or TRBV6-3 combines with J gene TRBJ2-2; D not certain. The V gene lost 11 bases and the J gene lost 4 bases, with 11 bases spanning the gap. This CDR3 is 12 amino acids long. The germline CDR1 and CDR2 sequences are MNHEY and SVGEGT. The CDR3 reads CASQRFTGELFF. In DNA, the CDR3 is TGTGCCTCACAACGGTTCACCGGGGAGCTGTTTTTT.

The J gene is TRBJ2-1, the V gene TRBV5-4; D may be TRBD2 (6 bases). Between the trimmed V and J ends, which lost 3 bases and 4 bases, there was a span of 11 bases. The germline CDR1 and CDR2 sequences are SGHNT and YYREEE (reference sequence). CDR3 length: 14 amino acids. The CDR3 here is CASSWDSSYNEQFF. The CDR3 nucleotides read TGTGCCAGCAGCTGGGACTCTTCTTACAATGAGCAGTTCTTC.

This clonotype came up a few times. This chain links TRBV27 with TRBJ2-3; 10 bases line up with TRBD2. Losses at the gene ends were 6 bases for V and 4 bases for J; bases not matched to a gene: 19. The CDR3 consists of 19 residues. Germline V CDR1 and CDR2: MNHEY, SMNVEV (reference sequence). CDR3 sequence: CASSRYPLASGGASDTQYF. DNA of the CDR3: TGTGCCAGCAGCCGTTATCCCCTTGCGAGCGGGGGGGCCTCAGATACGCAGTATTTT.

This clonotype was picked up one time. The gene calls are TRBV19 and TRBJ2-3, with 8 bases matching TRBD2. V lost 6 bases and J lost 2; bases outside the gene matches: 7. Germline CDR1 reads LNHDA; CDR2 reads SQIVND (reference sequence). CDR3 length equals 15 residues. CDR3: CASRPAGDPTDTQYF. Written as DNA, the CDR3 is TGTGCCAGTAGGCCAGCGGGAGACCCCACAGATACGCAGTATTTT.

This clonotype was detected a few times. The chain combines TRBV7-2 with TRBJ1-4, with D unresolved. V lost 2 bases, J lost 3 bases, and 1 base lay in between. CDR1 is SGHTA, CDR2 FQGNSA, per germline. The CDR3 totals 12 residues. The CDR3 region has the DNA TGTGCCAGCAGCTTACCTAATGAAAAACTGTTTTTT. Translation: CASSLPNEKLFF.

The chain couples TRBV7-9 to TRBJ2-3, with D tentatively TRBD1 (6 bases). Trimming took off 7 bases at V and 5 bases at J, with 19 bases between the two ends. The CDR3 totals 15 residues. CDR1 is SEHNR, CDR2 FQNEAQ, per germline (reference sequence). The CDR3, as DNA: TGTGCCAGCAACCACAGGGCCCCAAAGGGAGATACGCAGTATTTT. It encodes CASNHRAPKGDTQYF.

This clonotype was counted only a few times. The V gene is TRBV7-8, the J gene TRBJ2-7; either TRBD1 or TRBD2 may supply D (6 bases each). Germline assignment: CDR1 SGHVS and CDR2 FQNEAQ. V lost 5 bases, J lost 9 bases, and 20 bases lay in between. The CDR3 contains 14 residues. The CDR3 nucleotides are TGTGCCAGCAGCCCCCGAGGTTGGGGGGCAGTGCAGTACTTC. Encoded protein: CASSPRGWGAVQYF.

The V gene is TRBV29-1, the J gene TRBJ2-7; D might be TRBD1 or TRBD2, each matching 6 bases. The V end was cut by 5 bases, the J end by 3 bases, with 20 bases between. Germline V gene sequence: CDR1 SQVTM, CDR2 ANQGSEA. The CDR3 consists of 15 residues. CDR3 in DNA: TGCAGCGTTACAGGGTGGCGGACTAACCACTACGAGCAGTACTTC. It translates to CSVTGWRTNHYEQYF.

The V gene is TRBV12-3 or TRBV12-4, the J gene TRBJ1-4; 7 nucleotides line up with TRBD1. The CDR3 covers 14 residues. Losses at the gene ends were 7 bases for V and 11 bases for J; bases not matched to a gene: 13. The DNA for the CDR3 is TGTGCCAGCACTCGTACGGAGGGACAGCGCAAACTGTTTTTT. Amino acids: CASTRTEGQRKLFF.

This sequence joins TRBV7-2 and TRBJ1-2, with D possibly TRBD1 on 6 matching bases. The V gene's germline CDR1 is SGHTA and CDR2 FQGNSA. This CDR3 comprises 13 residues. Deletions cut 5 bases from V and 8 bases from J, with 15 bases between. CDR3 bases: TGTGCCAGCAGCCTTGTAGCGGGGGCCGGCTACACCTTC. Translation: CASSLVAGAGYTF.

The chain combines TRBV6-5 with TRBJ1-6; no firm D call. From germline, CDR1 is MNHEY and CDR2 SVGAGI. The CDR3 length is 14 residues. Trimming left V 6 bases short and J 8 bases short, with 14 bases between. The CDR3 nucleotides are TGTGCCAGCAGAGGGTCTGCCCGGTATTCACCCCTCCACTTT. Residues: CASRGSARYSPLHF.

The V gene is TRBV6-5, the J gene TRBJ1-1, with D perhaps matching TRBD1 (6 bases). The V end lost 4 bases, the J end lost 7 bases, and 19 bases lay between the germline ends. The CDR3 extends over 15 amino acids. Germline-derived CDR1 and CDR2 are MNHEY and SVGAGI. DNA for the CDR3: TGTGCCAGCAGTTCTCCCCGGCGGGGGGCAGGTGAAGCTTTCTTT. Amino acid sequence: CASSSPRRGAGEAFF.

There are a few counts of this clonotype. The V gene is TRBV28, the J gene TRBJ2-1; D gene uncertain. The germline CDR1 and CDR2 sequences are MDHEN and SYDVKM. Trimming shortened V by 9 bases and J by 3 bases, and 6 bases separated the two germline ends. This CDR3 contains 11 residues. CDR3 sequence (DNA): TGTGCCAGTCACAGCTACAATGAGCAGTTCTTC. It encodes CASHSYNEQFF.

V is TRBV12-5 and J is TRBJ2-1; D uncertain. CDR3 size: 17 residues. Per germline, CDR1 LGHNT and CDR2 FRNRAP. V was cut by 0 bases and J by 6 bases, with 18 bases left in between. The CDR3 loop is CASGLVSTPARRNEQFF. In nucleotides, the CDR3 is TGTGCTAGTGGTTTGGTATCGACACCGGCTCGACGCAATGAGCAGTTCTTC.